Shown below are 4 T cell receptor beta chains from a single sample sequenced in a study of T-cell memory formation after mild COVID-19. TCRdb used MiXCR to reprocess the 5' RACE reads, holding one entry per CDR3 protein. The sample includes 350,000 to 500,000 distinct CDR3 sequences, 20% to 30% of them seen just once. Sequences were obtained from PBMCs or a T cell subset sorted from them (not recorded which). These TCRs come from an adult woman who had mild COVID-19 (a few samples of this study predate the infection). Cell type and time point are not known.

There are a few counts of this clonotype. The rearrangement joins TRBV7-6 to TRBJ2-1, with TRBD2 matching 8 bases. V shed 5 bases and J 6 bases; nucleotides not matched to a gene: 12. CDR3 length equals 16 residues. The germline V gene encodes CDR1 SGHVS and CDR2 FNYEAQ. The CDR3 DNA reads as TGTGCCAGCAGCGCACCCGGGACTAGGCTCGGCAATGAGCAGTTCTTC. It translates to CASSAPGTRLGNEQFF. Complete variable domain (other parts from reference TRBV7-6 and TRBJ2-1): GAGVSQSPRYKVTKRGQDVALRCDPISGHVSLYWYRQALGQGPEFLTYFNYEAQQDKSGLPNDRFSAERPEGSISTLTIQRTEQRDSAMYRCASSAPGTRLGNEQFFGPGTRLTVL.

A few counts support this clonotype. The chain is built from TRBV13 and TRBJ1-5, with 7 bases lining up with TRBD1. Germline V gene sequence: CDR1 PRHDT, CDR2 FYEKMQ (reference sequence). This CDR3 spans 17 amino acids. J lost 0 bases, V lost 5 bases, and 10 bases had no gene match. CDR3: CASSQQGGTDSNQPQHF. The CDR3 DNA reads TGTGCCAGCAGCCAACAGGGAGGGACAGATAGCAATCAGCCCCAGCATTTT.

The rearrangement joins TRBV5-1 to TRBJ1-4, with 9 bases fitting TRBD1. The CDR3 length is 15 residues. With V trimmed by 3 bases and J by 6 bases, 6 bases remained unmatched. The germline V gene has CDR1 SGHRS and CDR2 YFSETQ. CDR3 DNA: TGCGCCAGCAGCTCGACAGGGGGTTTATATGAAAAACTGTTTTTT. This encodes CASSSTGGLYEKLFF.

This clonotype was detected a few times. The V and J genes are TRBV5-1 and TRBJ2-5; 7 bases fit TRBD2. V was pared by 0 bases and J by 3 bases, with 5 bases of the junction left unmatched. Germline V gene sequence: CDR1 SGHRS, CDR2 YFSETQ. The CDR3 sequence is 15 residues long. CDR3 in DNA: TGCGCCAGCAGCTTGGGGGGGACTAAAGAAGAGACCCAGTACTTC. It specifies CASSLGGTKEETQYF.